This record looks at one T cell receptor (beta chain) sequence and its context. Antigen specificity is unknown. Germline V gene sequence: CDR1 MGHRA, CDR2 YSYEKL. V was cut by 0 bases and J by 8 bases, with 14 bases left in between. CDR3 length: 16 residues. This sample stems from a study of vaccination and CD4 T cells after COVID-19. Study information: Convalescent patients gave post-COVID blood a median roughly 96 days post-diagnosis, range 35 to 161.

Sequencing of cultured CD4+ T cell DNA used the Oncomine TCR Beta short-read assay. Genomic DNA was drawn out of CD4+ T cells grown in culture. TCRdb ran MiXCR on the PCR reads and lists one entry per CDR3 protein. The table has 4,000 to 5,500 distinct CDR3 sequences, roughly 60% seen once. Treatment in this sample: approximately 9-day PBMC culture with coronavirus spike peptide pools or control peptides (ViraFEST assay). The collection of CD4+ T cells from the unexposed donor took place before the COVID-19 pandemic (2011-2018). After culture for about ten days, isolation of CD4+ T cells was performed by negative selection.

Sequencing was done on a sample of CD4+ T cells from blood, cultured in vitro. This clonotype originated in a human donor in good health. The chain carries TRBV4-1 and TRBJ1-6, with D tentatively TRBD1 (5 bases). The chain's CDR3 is CASSQEKAGTYSPLHF. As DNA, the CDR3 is TGCGCCAGCAGCCAAGAGAAGGCAGGGACGTATTCACCCCTCCACTTT.